This is a list of T cell receptor beta chains from one sample in a study of T cells expressing NK-cell markers. Reprocessing the 5' RACE reads, TCRdb reports a single entry for every CDR3 protein and omits DNA. This table lists fewer than 25,000 distinct CDR3 sequences. Material for sequencing was blood T cells: a sorted CD56 or NKG2C T cell subset, CD4+ or CD8+ T cells, or bulk PBMC T cells (not recorded which). The receptors come from a man aged 18-75 years in good health. Both conserved end residues are part of each CDR3. Fields, in order: CDR3 protein, CDR3 length, V gene, clone size, J gene. Where a row states a size, it is once, few, many or the class of an expanded clone; other rows omit it.

CDR3 protein: CASSKPGGETQYF
CDR3 length: 13
V gene: TRBV7-6
clone size: NA
J gene: TRBJ2-5

CDR3 protein: CAISESRGVGNQPQHF
CDR3 length: 16
V gene: TRBV10-3
clone size: NA
J gene: TRBJ1-5

CDR3 protein: CSKPSPGLRETQYF
CDR3 length: 14
V gene: TRBV29-1
clone size: NA
J gene: TRBJ2-5

CDR3 protein: CSVELWATSYGYTF
CDR3 length: 14
V gene: TRBV29-1
clone size: NA
J gene: TRBJ1-2

CDR3 protein: CASSNQGVTPNEKLFF
CDR3 length: 16
V gene: TRBV5-4
clone size: NA
J gene: TRBJ1-4

CDR3 protein: CASSALLGRPLLHF
CDR3 length: 14
V gene: TRBV12-3/TRBV12-4
clone size: NA
J gene: TRBJ1-6

CDR3 protein: CSAKGPPAYEQYF
CDR3 length: 13
V gene: TRBV20-1
clone size: NA
J gene: TRBJ2-7

CDR3 protein: CASSVGTWQGTQYF
CDR3 length: 14
V gene: TRBV9
clone size: NA
J gene: TRBJ2-5

CDR3 protein: CASSFRNEQFF
CDR3 length: 11
V gene: TRBV7-2
clone size: NA
J gene: TRBJ2-1

CDR3 protein: CASSLGDSGGGQPQHF
CDR3 length: 16
V gene: TRBV11-2
clone size: NA
J gene: TRBJ1-5

CDR3 protein: CASSRAGTSNDQPQHF
CDR3 length: 16
V gene: TRBV7-2
clone size: NA
J gene: TRBJ1-5

CDR3 protein: CASSPAGAAITHYGYTF
CDR3 length: 17
V gene: TRBV12-3/TRBV12-4
clone size: NA
J gene: TRBJ1-2

CDR3 protein: CASSLGQFNTEAFF
CDR3 length: 14
V gene: TRBV7-2
clone size: NA
J gene: TRBJ1-1

CDR3 protein: CASSPSPMGFGTQYF
CDR3 length: 15
V gene: TRBV6-1
clone size: NA
J gene: TRBJ2-5

CDR3 protein: CASSSEGAPGQPQHF
CDR3 length: 15
V gene: TRBV28
clone size: NA
J gene: TRBJ1-5

CDR3 protein: CAISESGGSGDTQYF
CDR3 length: 15
V gene: TRBV10-3
clone size: NA
J gene: TRBJ2-3

CDR3 protein: CSATQTSEVADTQYF
CDR3 length: 15
V gene: TRBV20-1
clone size: NA
J gene: TRBJ2-3

CDR3 protein: CASKGQGVNTGELFF
CDR3 length: 15
V gene: TRBV28
clone size: NA
J gene: TRBJ2-2

CDR3 protein: CASSFLGRGTEAFF
CDR3 length: 14
V gene: TRBV6-1
clone size: NA
J gene: TRBJ1-1

CDR3 protein: CASSLLWAGSYEQYF
CDR3 length: 15
V gene: TRBV27
clone size: NA
J gene: TRBJ2-7

CDR3 protein: CASSQGRFTDTQYF
CDR3 length: 14
V gene: TRBV14
clone size: NA
J gene: TRBJ2-3

CDR3 protein: CASSDAGDGNTEAFF
CDR3 length: 15
V gene: TRBV4-1
clone size: NA
J gene: TRBJ1-1

CDR3 protein: CASSQDRGPFYGYTF
CDR3 length: 15
V gene: TRBV4-2
clone size: NA
J gene: TRBJ1-2

CDR3 protein: CASTRQTGTPHTGELFF
CDR3 length: 17
V gene: TRBV6-2/TRBV6-3
clone size: NA
J gene: TRBJ2-2

CDR3 protein: CASSDNRGINQQYF
CDR3 length: 14
V gene: TRBV2
clone size: NA
J gene: TRBJ2-7

CDR3 protein: CASSDSLTGPDTQYF
CDR3 length: 15
V gene: TRBV6-4
clone size: NA
J gene: TRBJ2-3

CDR3 protein: CASSPNSGTQYF
CDR3 length: 12
V gene: TRBV12-3/TRBV12-4
clone size: NA
J gene: TRBJ2-5

CDR3 protein: CASNLEGGTYEQYF
CDR3 length: 14
V gene: TRBV28
clone size: NA
J gene: TRBJ2-7

CDR3 protein: CASSEGRGYTEAFF
CDR3 length: 14
V gene: TRBV2
clone size: NA
J gene: TRBJ1-1

CDR3 protein: CSARVSGRGRGSNQPQHF
CDR3 length: 18
V gene: TRBV20-1
clone size: NA
J gene: TRBJ1-5

CDR3 protein: CASSLVLRALELFF
CDR3 length: 14
V gene: TRBV11-2
clone size: NA
J gene: TRBJ2-2

CDR3 protein: CASSQAGDLNTEAFF
CDR3 length: 15
V gene: TRBV4-1
clone size: NA
J gene: TRBJ1-1

CDR3 protein: CASSQTGSGNTEAFF
CDR3 length: 15
V gene: TRBV4-1
clone size: NA
J gene: TRBJ1-1

CDR3 protein: CASSLYSRGTEAFF
CDR3 length: 14
V gene: TRBV27
clone size: NA
J gene: TRBJ1-1

CDR3 protein: CSARAGRQPYQETQYF
CDR3 length: 16
V gene: TRBV20-1
clone size: NA
J gene: TRBJ2-5

CDR3 protein: CATSRNPGVYGYTF
CDR3 length: 14
V gene: TRBV15
clone size: NA
J gene: TRBJ1-2

CDR3 protein: CASSVWAGSNTDTQYF
CDR3 length: 16
V gene: TRBV9
clone size: NA
J gene: TRBJ2-3

CDR3 protein: CASSLNEGAPGELFF
CDR3 length: 15
V gene: TRBV18
clone size: NA
J gene: TRBJ2-2

CDR3 protein: CASSYKSGQGSYEQYF
CDR3 length: 16
V gene: TRBV6-5
clone size: NA
J gene: TRBJ2-7

CDR3 protein: CASRPGQGTGQPQHF
CDR3 length: 15
V gene: TRBV2
clone size: NA
J gene: TRBJ1-5

CDR3 protein: CASSPGGSVEKLFF
CDR3 length: 14
V gene: TRBV5-1
clone size: medium-sized
J gene: TRBJ1-4

CDR3 protein: CASKRTSGSTPRADTQYF
CDR3 length: 18
V gene: TRBV5-1
clone size: NA
J gene: TRBJ2-3

CDR3 protein: CASSLLRGSYNEQFF
CDR3 length: 15
V gene: TRBV6-5
clone size: NA
J gene: TRBJ2-1

CDR3 protein: CASSSWTGGYTEAFF
CDR3 length: 15
V gene: TRBV5-1
clone size: NA
J gene: TRBJ1-1

CDR3 protein: CASSFKGPFATPNTGELFF
CDR3 length: 19
V gene: TRBV7-6
clone size: large
J gene: TRBJ2-2

CDR3 protein: CASSPRIGGRADTQYF
CDR3 length: 16
V gene: TRBV12-3/TRBV12-4
clone size: NA
J gene: TRBJ2-3

CDR3 protein: CASSLALLTAKGGYTF
CDR3 length: 16
V gene: TRBV7-9
clone size: NA
J gene: TRBJ1-2

CDR3 protein: CASMTGRGGYTF
CDR3 length: 12
V gene: TRBV6-5
clone size: NA
J gene: TRBJ1-2

CDR3 protein: CASSRSGVPYNEQFF
CDR3 length: 15
V gene: TRBV11-2
clone size: NA
J gene: TRBJ2-1

CDR3 protein: CATRQGNSPLHF
CDR3 length: 12
V gene: TRBV6-5
clone size: NA
J gene: TRBJ1-6

CDR3 protein: CASSLEAITNYGYTF
CDR3 length: 15
V gene: TRBV7-8
clone size: NA
J gene: TRBJ1-2

CDR3 protein: CASSPRFLAGGRSEQYF
CDR3 length: 17
V gene: TRBV3-1
clone size: NA
J gene: TRBJ2-7

CDR3 protein: CASSQDPSGSSYEQYF
CDR3 length: 16
V gene: TRBV3-1
clone size: NA
J gene: TRBJ2-7

CDR3 protein: CASSQDGLAGVSVQFF
CDR3 length: 16
V gene: TRBV4-2
clone size: NA
J gene: TRBJ2-1

CDR3 protein: CASSLWGTEAFF
CDR3 length: 12
V gene: TRBV12-3/TRBV12-4
clone size: NA
J gene: TRBJ1-1

CDR3 protein: CASSSRRVGSYNSPLHF
CDR3 length: 17
V gene: TRBV19
clone size: NA
J gene: TRBJ1-6

CDR3 protein: CASRGGQGNGNTEAFF
CDR3 length: 16
V gene: TRBV28
clone size: NA
J gene: TRBJ1-1